These T cell receptor beta chains were read from a single sample in a study of identical twins. TCRdb used MiXCR to reprocess the 5' RACE reads, holding one entry per CDR3 protein. The sample has 250,000 or so distinct CDR3 sequences, about 8.9% seen once. The data were also submitted as part of a second study, on yellow fever vaccine responses in identical twins.

The sample taken for sequencing was CD8+ T cells sorted from blood. Every receptor here comes from a young woman in good health. Both conserved end residues are part of each CDR3. Each record gives: clone size, V gene, D gene, J gene, CDR3 protein, CDR3 DNA. A D gene is named only where the DNA matches it firmly. Part of the rows lack a size; the others show once, few, many or a class for expanded clones.

clone size: few
V gene: TRBV28
D gene: TRBD1
J gene: TRBJ2-7
CDR3 protein: CASSLSRQGDAEQYF
CDR3 DNA: TGTGCCAGCAGTCTAAGCCGGCAGGGGGACGCCGAGCAGTACTTC

clone size: few
V gene: TRBV4-1
D gene: .
J gene: TRBJ2-5
CDR3 protein: CASSQTTSQETQYF
CDR3 DNA: TGCGCCAGCAGCCAGACGACTAGCCAAGAGACCCAGTACTTC

clone size: .
V gene: TRBV9
D gene: TRBD2
J gene: TRBJ2-3
CDR3 protein: CASSVTGGLADTQYF
CDR3 DNA: TGTGCCAGCAGCGTCACGGGAGGGCTCGCAGATACGCAGTATTTT

clone size: .
V gene: TRBV9
D gene: .
J gene: TRBJ2-7
CDR3 protein: CASSVVEGPLREQYF
CDR3 DNA: TGTGCCAGCAGCGTAGTAGAGGGGCCGCTACGCGAGCAGTACTTC

clone size: many
V gene: TRBV7-8
D gene: TRBD2
J gene: TRBJ2-1
CDR3 protein: CASSAPRTGGLGFDEQFF
CDR3 DNA: TGTGCCAGCAGCGCCCCGCGAACGGGGGGGCTGGGATTCGATGAGCAGTTCTTC

clone size: many
V gene: TRBV5-6
D gene: .
J gene: TRBJ2-7
CDR3 protein: CASSLASYEQYF
CDR3 DNA: TGTGCCAGCAGCTTAGCAAGCTACGAGCAGTACTTC

clone size: many
V gene: TRBV12-3/TRBV12-4
D gene: .
J gene: TRBJ2-1
CDR3 protein: CASSPPQGVTYNEQFF
CDR3 DNA: TGTGCCAGCAGTCCTCCCCAGGGTGTAACCTACAATGAGCAGTTCTTC

clone size: few
V gene: TRBV20-1
D gene: .
J gene: TRBJ2-7
CDR3 protein: CSAREQGSLSYEQYF
CDR3 DNA: TGCAGTGCTAGAGAACAGGGAAGTCTCTCCTACGAGCAGTACTTC

clone size: many
V gene: TRBV27
D gene: .
J gene: TRBJ2-7
CDR3 protein: CASRPAKGYEQYF
CDR3 DNA: TGTGCCAGCAGACCCGCTAAGGGGTACGAGCAGTACTTC

clone size: .
V gene: TRBV12-5
D gene: .
J gene: TRBJ2-2
CDR3 protein: CASGTETSMAGELFF
CDR3 DNA: TGTGCTAGTGGTACCGAGACTAGTATGGCCGGGGAGCTGTTTTTT

clone size: many
V gene: TRBV4-1
D gene: .
J gene: TRBJ2-7
CDR3 protein: CASSQVVGVYEQYF
CDR3 DNA: TGCGCCAGCAGCCAAGTTGTGGGTGTCTACGAGCAGTACTTC

clone size: .
V gene: TRBV29-1
D gene: TRBD1
J gene: TRBJ2-5
CDR3 protein: CSVAGQGAAETQYF
CDR3 DNA: TGCAGCGTAGCCGGACAGGGGGCGGCTGAGACCCAGTACTTC

clone size: .
V gene: TRBV6-1
D gene: TRBD1
J gene: TRBJ2-7
CDR3 protein: CASRPDRAGEQYF
CDR3 DNA: TGTGCCAGCAGACCGGACAGGGCGGGCGAGCAGTACTTC

clone size: few
V gene: TRBV29-1
D gene: .
J gene: TRBJ1-2
CDR3 protein: CSVWARGGGLYGYTF
CDR3 DNA: TGCAGCGTTTGGGCCCGGGGAGGGGGATTATATGGCTACACCTTC

clone size: many
V gene: TRBV7-9
D gene: TRBD1
J gene: TRBJ2-1
CDR3 protein: CASRSPGQSSYNEQFF
CDR3 DNA: TGTGCCAGCAGGTCACCGGGACAGAGCTCCTACAATGAGCAGTTCTTC

clone size: few
V gene: TRBV3-1
D gene: .
J gene: TRBJ2-3
CDR3 protein: CASSQDVDTTDTQYF
CDR3 DNA: TGTGCCAGCAGCCAAGATGTGGATACTACAGATACGCAGTATTTT

clone size: .
V gene: TRBV10-3
D gene: .
J gene: TRBJ2-7
CDR3 protein: CAISEAHRGAGYEQYF
CDR3 DNA: TGTGCCATCAGTGAAGCGCATCGGGGGGCGGGCTACGAGCAGTACTTC

clone size: .
V gene: TRBV19
D gene: .
J gene: TRBJ2-2
CDR3 protein: CASKVITGELFF
CDR3 DNA: TGTGCCAGTAAAGTTATAACCGGGGAGCTGTTTTTT

clone size: few
V gene: TRBV5-1
D gene: TRBD1
J gene: TRBJ1-2
CDR3 protein: CASSLGQGGYGYTF
CDR3 DNA: TGCGCCAGCAGCTTGGGACAGGGCGGCTATGGCTACACCTTC

clone size: many
V gene: TRBV5-1
D gene: .
J gene: TRBJ2-1
CDR3 protein: CASSFQGGEQFF
CDR3 DNA: TGCGCCAGCAGCTTCCAAGGCGGAGAGCAGTTCTTC

clone size: many
V gene: TRBV5-1
D gene: .
J gene: TRBJ2-5
CDR3 protein: CASSPGIDYVEETQYF
CDR3 DNA: TGCGCCAGCAGCCCCGGCATAGACTACGTAGAAGAGACCCAGTACTTC

clone size: .
V gene: TRBV27
D gene: .
J gene: TRBJ1-4
CDR3 protein: CASSSQFTNEKLFF
CDR3 DNA: TGTGCCAGCAGTTCCCAGTTTACTAATGAAAAACTGTTTTTT

clone size: many
V gene: TRBV4-1
D gene: TRBD2
J gene: TRBJ2-2
CDR3 protein: CASSQTSPNTGELFF
CDR3 DNA: TGCGCCAGCAGCCAGACTAGCCCGAACACCGGGGAGCTGTTTTTT

clone size: many
V gene: TRBV7-9
D gene: .
J gene: TRBJ1-1
CDR3 protein: CASSFGALAEAFF
CDR3 DNA: TGTGCCAGCAGCTTCGGAGCATTGGCTGAAGCTTTCTTT

clone size: many
V gene: TRBV29-1
D gene: TRBD2
J gene: TRBJ2-1
CDR3 protein: CSVGTSGRPSVHEQFF
CDR3 DNA: TGCAGCGTTGGGACTAGCGGGAGGCCGTCGGTCCATGAGCAGTTCTTC

clone size: many
V gene: TRBV12-3/TRBV12-4
D gene: .
J gene: TRBJ2-1
CDR3 protein: CASSLGGYHNEQFF
CDR3 DNA: TGTGCCAGCAGTTTAGGGGGGTATCACAATGAGCAGTTCTTC

clone size: .
V gene: TRBV10-1
D gene: TRBD2
J gene: TRBJ2-7
CDR3 protein: CASSDAGVSYELYF
CDR3 DNA: TGCGCCAGCAGTGACGCGGGAGTCTCCTACGAGCTGTACTTC

clone size: few
V gene: TRBV20-1
D gene: TRBD2
J gene: TRBJ2-1
CDR3 protein: CSARDVFSLAGPYEQFF
CDR3 DNA: TGCAGTGCTAGAGATGTGTTTAGTCTAGCGGGCCCCTATGAGCAGTTCTTC

clone size: few
V gene: TRBV6-5
D gene: .
J gene: TRBJ2-7
CDR3 protein: CASSYSLGEQYF
CDR3 DNA: TGTGCCAGCAGTTACTCACTAGGCGAGCAGTACTTC

clone size: many
V gene: TRBV7-8
D gene: TRBD1
J gene: TRBJ2-5
CDR3 protein: CASSLDVGGAEETQYF
CDR3 DNA: TGTGCCAGCAGCTTAGATGTAGGGGGCGCAGAAGAGACCCAGTACTTC

clone size: few
V gene: TRBV7-9
D gene: .
J gene: TRBJ2-1
CDR3 protein: CASRTNEGSSYNEQFF
CDR3 DNA: TGTGCCAGCAGAACAAACGAGGGAAGCTCCTACAATGAGCAGTTCTTC

clone size: many
V gene: TRBV4-3
D gene: .
J gene: TRBJ2-3
CDR3 protein: CASSPSGVDTDTQYF
CDR3 DNA: TGCGCCAGCAGCCCAAGCGGCGTGGACACAGATACGCAGTATTTT

clone size: few
V gene: TRBV20-1
D gene: .
J gene: TRBJ2-7
CDR3 protein: CSARWRQGSYEQYF
CDR3 DNA: TGCAGTGCCCGTTGGAGGCAGGGCTCCTACGAGCAGTACTTC

clone size: few
V gene: TRBV7-8
D gene: .
J gene: TRBJ2-2
CDR3 protein: CASSLASDSYTGELFF
CDR3 DNA: TGTGCCAGCAGCTTAGCCTCCGACAGTTACACCGGGGAGCTGTTTTTT

clone size: .
V gene: TRBV5-6
D gene: .
J gene: TRBJ2-4
CDR3 protein: CASSRSRLSNIQYF
CDR3 DNA: TGTGCCAGCAGCCGGAGCAGATTATCAAACATTCAGTACTTC

clone size: .
V gene: TRBV29-1
D gene: .
J gene: TRBJ2-1
CDR3 protein: CSARPRDYNEQFF
CDR3 DNA: TGCAGCGCCCGACCCCGTGACTACAATGAGCAGTTCTTC

clone size: many
V gene: TRBV12-3/TRBV12-4
D gene: .
J gene: TRBJ2-2
CDR3 protein: CASSPRGGGDTGELFF
CDR3 DNA: TGTGCCAGCAGTCCCAGAGGGGGGGGCGACACCGGGGAGCTGTTTTTT

clone size: .
V gene: TRBV4-1
D gene: .
J gene: TRBJ2-3
CDR3 protein: CASSQVEVDTQYF
CDR3 DNA: TGCGCCAGCAGCCAAGTGGAGGTGGATACGCAGTATTTT

clone size: many
V gene: TRBV4-3
D gene: .
J gene: TRBJ2-7
CDR3 protein: CASSQEFATPYEQYF
CDR3 DNA: TGCGCCAGCAGCCAAGAATTCGCTACCCCCTACGAGCAGTACTTC

clone size: few
V gene: TRBV30
D gene: .
J gene: TRBJ2-7
CDR3 protein: CAWSVGGNEQYF
CDR3 DNA: TGTGCCTGGAGTGTAGGGGGAAACGAGCAGTACTTC

clone size: .
V gene: TRBV25-1
D gene: .
J gene: TRBJ2-3
CDR3 protein: CASSEAGEADTQYF
CDR3 DNA: TGTGCCAGCAGTGAAGCAGGGGAGGCAGATACGCAGTATTTT